This T cell receptor beta chain emerged from a study of blood T cell repertoires in COVID-19. Study background: The samples span acute and convalescent COVID-19 from the United States, Italy and Spain. In each case, the material was cDNA or gDNA derived from T cells, B-cell-depleted T cells, or PBMCs.

Participants were aged 18 to 89 years, lived in roughly 23 US areas, and enrolled virtually. Symptom resolution, clearance, or two negative PCRs marked the recovered donors of Cohort 3. The method was immunoSEQ multiplex PCR; TCRdb's version includes in-frame clones alone and lacks a portion of them. The data hold hundreds of thousands of clones, with around 87% observed a single time. This CDR3 spans 14 amino acids. Germline-derived CDR1 and CDR2 are SNHLY and FYNNEI. V shed 6 bases, J shed 9 bases, and the junction held 8 bases outside the gene matches. The sequencing input was PBMCs or T cells enriched from blood (not recorded which). V gene TRBV2 combines with J gene TRBJ1-6, with 7 nucleotides matching TRBD1. This TCR was sampled from a man aged 30 to 39 who had recovered from COVID-19. CDR3 DNA: TGTGCCAGCAGCAGCAGGGGGAGTGGTTCACCCCTCCACTTT. It specifies CASSSRGSGSPLHF. The full variable domain, with the rest looked up from reference TRBV2 and TRBJ1-6, is EPEVTQTPSHQVTQMGQEVILRCVPISNHLYFYWYRQILGQKVEFLVSFYNNEISEKSEIFDDQFSVERPDGSNFTLKIRSTKLEDSAMYFCASSSRGSGSPLHFGNGTRLTVT.